Following are 22 T cell receptor beta chains from one sample sequenced in a study of blood T cell repertoires in COVID-19. Sequenced by immunoSEQ multiplex PCR; TCRdb stores in-frame clones only, minus some. The data contain some 120,000 clones, less than 85% of them singletons. Sequencing was done on a sample of peripheral blood. These receptor sequences come from a man aged 30 to 45 with acute or convalescent COVID-19.

The chain has TRBV5-1 and TRBJ1-1; no reliable D call. Germline V CDR1 and CDR2: SGHRS, YFSETQ. The CDR3 sequence is 14 residues long. Trimming took 2 bases from V and 0 from J, leaving 8 bases between them. CDR3 in DNA: TGCGCCAGCAGCTTATTGGGAGTGAACACTGAAGCTTTCTTT. This codes for CASSLLGVNTEAFF.

V gene TRBV19 combines with J gene TRBJ2-5; 7 bases fit TRBD1. Trimming took 6 bases from V and 2 from J; bases not matched to a gene: 9. CDR3 length: 15 amino acids. The germline CDR1 and CDR2 sequences are LNHDA and SQIVND (reference sequence). CDR3 residues: CASRQIDRVQETQYF. CDR3 in DNA: TGTGCCAGTAGACAAATAGACAGGGTTCAAGAGACCCAGTACTTC.

The genes are TRBV5-1 and TRBJ2-2; TRBD2 agrees at 10 bases. After removal of 0 bases from V and 0 bases from J, the junction contained 2 bases not matched to a gene. Germline CDR1 reads SGHRS; CDR2 reads YFSETQ. The CDR3 is 17 residues long. Here the CDR3 reads CASSLVSGGTNTGELFF. Here the CDR3 DNA reads TGCGCCAGCAGCTTGGTTAGCGGGGGGACGAACACCGGGGAGCTGTTTTTT.

In this sample, this clone turned up once. This CDR3 is CASSPPEGRGQPQHF. As DNA, the CDR3 is TGTGCCAGCAGCCCCCCGGAGGGCCGGGGTCAGCCCCAGCATTTT. The V and J genes are TRBV11-2 and TRBJ1-5; D is unclear. Germline CDR1 SGHAT, CDR2 FQNNGV. CDR3 size: 15 residues. The germline V and J ends were trimmed by 5 bases and 6 bases, with 17 bases remaining between them.

V and J are TRBV7-8 and TRBJ1-1; D not resolved. V was clipped by 0 bases and J by 5 bases, with 7 bases between them. This CDR3 is 13 amino acids long. Germline CDR1 is SGHVS and CDR2 is FQNEAQ. CDR3 nucleotide sequence: TGTGCCAGCAGCTTAGCAGTAGAAACTGAAGCTTTCTTT. Protein sequence: CASSLAVETEAFF.

V usage is TRBV14 and J usage is TRBJ2-7; 7 nucleotides agree with TRBD1. The V and J ends lost 4 bases and 4 bases, in that order; junction bases with no gene match: 16. CDR1 SGHDN and CDR2 FVKESK come from the germline V gene. This CDR3 spans 17 amino acids. The DNA for the CDR3 is TGTGCCAGCAGCCTTCTCGACCAGGACAGGCTAGGGTACGAGCAGTACGTC. Protein product: CASSLLDQDRLGYEQYV.

The chain has TRBV4-1 and TRBJ1-5, with D uncertain. The CDR3 runs to 16 residues. Looked up from germline, CDR1 is MGHRA and CDR2 is YSYEKL. The V end lost 0 bases, the J end lost 3 bases, and 12 bases lay between the germline ends. For the CDR3, the DNA is TGCGCCAGCAGCCAAGAGTCATCACAGATCAATCAGCCCCAGCATTTT. Its protein product is CASSQESSQINQPQHF.

This clone was recorded a few times. The chain links TRBV30 to TRBJ2-1; TRBD2 aligns across 7 bases. The CDR3 spans 15 residues. Germline V gene data show CDR1 as GTSNPN and CDR2 as SVGIG (reference sequence). Trimming removed 5 bases from V and 6 bases from J; junction bases left unmatched: 13. The CDR3: CAWGTQWGGSNEQFF. The CDR3, as DNA: TGTGCCTGGGGTACTCAGTGGGGGGGTTCCAATGAGCAGTTCTTC.

V usage is TRBV5-6 and J usage is TRBJ2-2; TRBD2 aligns across 13 bases. Germline V gives CDR1 SGHDT, CDR2 YYEEEE. CDR3 length equals 18 residues. Germline trimming cut 1 base from V and 4 bases from J; bases unmatched to any gene: 7. The chain's CDR3 is CASSLLTSGGKATGELFF. CDR3 in DNA: TGTGCCAGCAGCTTGCTGACTAGCGGGGGGAAGGCCACCGGGGAGCTGTTTTTT.

The rearrangement uses TRBV13 and TRBJ1-3; 8 bases fit TRBD1. This CDR3 is 15 amino acids long. Germline CDR1 PRHDT, CDR2 FYEKMQ (reference sequence). V shed 4 bases and J 4 bases; nucleotides not matched to a gene: 6. The CDR3 DNA sequence: TGTGCCAGCAGCTCGGACAGGGATGGCGGAAACACCATATATTTT. Amino acids: CASSSDRDGGNTIYF.

The rearrangement uses TRBV27 and TRBJ1-1, with D perhaps TRBD1 (5 bases). The V gene lost 3 bases and the J gene lost 7 bases, with 9 bases spanning the gap. CDR3 length equals 12 residues. Germline CDR1 MNHEY, CDR2 SMNVEV (reference sequence). The CDR3 DNA is TGTGCCAGCAGTTTCCCCGGGGGTGAAGCTTTCTTT. The encoded protein is CASSFPGGEAFF.

There are a few counts of this clone. DNA for the CDR3: TGTGCCAGCAGCCCAACGACAGGGGGGTACACTGAAGCTTTCTTT. This sequence encodes CASSPTTGGYTEAFF. V usage is TRBV12-1 and J usage is TRBJ1-1; no DNA check was done on the table's D call, TRBD1. TRBV12-1 is termed a pseudogene. The CDR3 runs 15 residues.

The chain recombines TRBV5-4 with TRBJ2-7; perhaps TRBD2 as D (5 bases). CDR3 length equals 13 residues. CDR1 and CDR2 (germline): SGHNT, YYREEE (reference sequence). V was shortened by 2 bases and J by 7 bases, with 13 bases between the two germline ends. In DNA, the CDR3 is TGTGCCAGCAGCTTCCGACTAACGGGGGAGCAGTACGTC. It yields the protein CASSFRLTGEQYV.

The rearrangement joins TRBV19 to TRBJ2-5; D is possibly TRBD2 (6 bases). The CDR3 extends over 15 amino acids. V was shortened by 5 bases and J by 4 bases, with 17 bases between the two germline ends. Germline V gene data show CDR1 as LNHDA and CDR2 as SQIVND (reference sequence). Here the CDR3 reads CASSVDGTVRETQYF. The CDR3 nucleotides read TGTGCCAGTAGTGTCGACGGGACTGTGAGAGAGACCCAGTACTTC.

V is TRBV7-8 and J is TRBJ2-2; the match to TRBD1 covers 11 bases. V lost 7 bases to trimming and J lost 7 bases; unmatched junction nucleotides: 8. This CDR3 contains 15 residues. Germline values: CDR1 SGHVS, CDR2 FQNEAQ. This CDR3 is CASTPDRGRVGELFF. The CDR3 nucleotides are TGTGCCAGCACCCCGGACAGGGGGCGGGTCGGGGAGCTGTTTTTT. Supplemented by reference TRBV7-8 and TRBJ2-2, the full variable domain reads GAGVSQSPRYKVAKRGQDVALRCDPISGHVSLFWYQQALGQGPEFLTYFQNEAQLDKSGLPSDRFFAERPEGSVSTLKIQRTQQEDSAVYLCASTPDRGRVGELFFGEGSRLTVL.

This chain uses TRBV6-5 with TRBJ1-2; 7 nucleotides line up with TRBD1. Germline CDR1 reads MNHEY; CDR2 reads SVGAGI. Germline trimming cut 7 bases from V and 2 bases from J; bases unmatched to any gene: 4. CDR3 length: 13 residues. Here the CDR3 reads CASIKTGNYGYTF. In DNA form, the CDR3 reads TGTGCCAGCATCAAGACAGGGAACTATGGCTACACCTTC.

This clone was seen once. The chain is built from TRBV19 and TRBJ1-1; 7 nucleotides align to TRBD1. This CDR3 contains 15 residues. The J segment lost 1 base and the V segment lost 4 bases, leaving 6 bases of the junction unmatched. Germline values: CDR1 LNHDA, CDR2 SQIVND (reference sequence). The CDR3 bases are TGTGCCAGTAGTACTAACAGGGGAGGGAACACTGAAGCTTTCTTT. Translated: CASSTNRGGNTEAFF.

J is TRBJ2-5 and V is TRBV6-5; possibly TRBD1 for D (5 bases). The CDR3 has 13 residues. The V end was cut by 4 bases, the J end by 4 bases, with 10 bases between. CDR1 and CDR2 (germline): MNHEY, SVGAGI. The CDR3 nucleotides are TGTGCCAGCAGTTTAAATAGGGGAGAGACCCAGTACTTC. Its protein is CASSLNRGETQYF.

V is TRBV6-5 and J is TRBJ1-6; no definite D call. This CDR3 contains 12 residues. Germline V gene data show CDR1 as MNHEY and CDR2 as SVGAGI. V dropped 5 bases and J dropped 8 bases, with 7 bases sitting between them. CDR3 amino acids: CASSLPHSPLHF. For the CDR3, the DNA is TGTGCCAGCAGTCTCCCCCATTCACCCCTCCACTTT.

This clone is deemed medium-sized. The CDR3 nucleotides are TGTGCCACCAGTGATTTGGGGGGGAATGGAAACACCATATATTTT. This codes for CATSDLGGNGNTIYF. J is TRBJ1-3 and V is TRBV24-1; D is perhaps TRBD1 (5 bases). This CDR3 spans 15 amino acids. Germline values: CDR1 KGHDR, CDR2 SFDVKD. V dropped 0 bases and J dropped 3 bases, with 8 bases sitting between them.

This chain uses TRBV30 with TRBJ2-7; tentatively, D is TRBD1 (6 bases). The germline V gene encodes CDR1 GTSNPN and CDR2 SVGIG (reference sequence). The CDR3 is 14 residues long. The V and J ends lost 0 bases and 7 bases respectively, with 16 bases between them. The CDR3 loop reads CAWSVGGLSREQYF. For the CDR3, the DNA is TGTGCCTGGAGTGTTGGGGGCCTCTCTAGGGAGCAGTACTTC.

The gene calls are TRBV13 and TRBJ1-2, with D unresolved. CDR3 length: 12 residues. V lost 5 bases and J 5 bases, leaving 9 bases between the germline ends. Germline V lookup: CDR1 PRHDT, CDR2 FYEKMQ (reference sequence). DNA of the CDR3: TGTGCCAGCAGCAAACAGAAATATGGCTACACCTTC. Translating it yields CASSKQKYGYTF.